Listed below are T cell receptor beta chains from one sample, sequenced in a study of blood T cell repertoires in COVID-19. Libraries were prepared by immunoSEQ multiplex PCR; TCRdb keeps only in-frame clonotypes and omits some of them. Here the sample spans 75,000 or so clones, roughly 78% being singletons. The sequenced material came from peripheral blood. The receptors come from a man between 60 and 70 years old with acute or convalescent COVID-19. Both conserved end residues are part of each CDR3. The D gene is left open where the match is weak. Part of the rows lack a size; the others show once, few, many or a class for expanded clones.

D: TRBD1; size: NA; V: TRBV6-5; length: 15; J: TRBJ2-7; DNA: TGTGCCAGCACCAAGGGAGGGACAGGGGGCTCCGAGCAGTACTTC; CDR3: CASTKGGTGGSEQYF
D: TRBD2; size: NA; V: TRBV6-1; length: 15; J: TRBJ2-7; DNA: TGTGCCAGCAGTGAAATGGCTAGCGGTACCTACGAGCAGTACTTC; CDR3: CASSEMASGTYEQYF
D: NA; size: NA; V: TRBV5-1; length: 19; J: TRBJ1-3; DNA: TGCGCCAGCGGAAGAGGGGACATCACAGGCACCGGCTCTGGAAACACCATATATTTT; CDR3: CASGRGDITGTGSGNTIYF
D: TRBD1; size: few; V: TRBV18; length: 14; J: TRBJ1-1; DNA: TGTGCCAGCTCATACAGGGGGCAAGAATCTGAAGCTTTCTTT; CDR3: CASSYRGQESEAFF
D: NA; size: NA; V: TRBV19; length: 16; J: TRBJ1-5; DNA: TGTGCCAGTAGTGTCCCGGGACTCCTCCGGGATCAGCCCCAGCATTTT; CDR3: CASSVPGLLRDQPQHF
D: NA; size: NA; V: TRBV3-1/TRBV3-2; length: 14; J: TRBJ2-4; DNA: TGTGCCAGCAGCCTCGGGAGCTGGGGAAACATTCAGTACTTC; CDR3: CASSLGSWGNIQYF
D: TRBD2; size: NA; V: TRBV6-6; length: 15; J: TRBJ2-1; DNA: TGTGCCAGCAGTGGAACCGGGAGGGCCTACAATGAGCAGTTCTTC; CDR3: CASSGTGRAYNEQFF
D: NA; size: NA; V: TRBV7-2; length: 14; J: TRBJ2-2; DNA: TGTGCCGGAAGCGACTATTCGAACACCGGGGAGCTGTTTTTT; CDR3: CAGSDYSNTGELFF
D: TRBD2; size: NA; V: TRBV27; length: 17; J: TRBJ2-2; DNA: TGTGCCAGCAGTTTGCTAGCGGGAGGGGGTAACACCGGGGAGCTGTTTTTT; CDR3: CASSLLAGGGNTGELFF
D: TRBD2; size: NA; V: TRBV7-9; length: 15; J: TRBJ2-7; DNA: TGTGCCAGCAGCTCACCGGGACTACAGACTTACGAGCAGTACTTC; CDR3: CASSSPGLQTYEQYF
D: NA; size: NA; V: TRBV12-3/TRBV12-4; length: 13; J: TRBJ1-6; DNA: TGTGCCAGCACCCGGGGGGACGTTTCACCCCTCCACTTT; CDR3: CASTRGDVSPLHF
D: NA; size: NA; V: TRBV10-3; length: 15; J: TRBJ1-2; DNA: TGTGCCATCAGTGAGGGGGAACAGGGAAAGGATGGCTACACCTTC; CDR3: CAISEGEQGKDGYTF
D: NA; size: NA; V: TRBV24-1; length: 13; J: TRBJ2-3; DNA: TGTGCCACCAGTGAAGAGGGCACAGATACGCAGTATTTT; CDR3: CATSEEGTDTQYF
D: NA; size: once; V: TRBV7-2; length: 15; J: TRBJ1-2; DNA: TGTGCCAGCAGCCCCTTTCAGGGGACGGGCTATGGCTACACCTTC; CDR3: CASSPFQGTGYGYTF
D: TRBD1; size: NA; V: TRBV9; length: 13; J: TRBJ2-7; DNA: TGTGCCAGCAGCGCCCGGGACAGCTACGAGCAGTACTTC; CDR3: CASSARDSYEQYF
D: NA; size: NA; V: TRBV6-5; length: 14; J: TRBJ1-6; DNA: TGTGCCAGCAGGCCTACCGGGGTTAATTCACCCCTCCACTTT; CDR3: CASRPTGVNSPLHF
D: TRBD1; size: NA; V: TRBV28; length: 13; J: TRBJ1-1; DNA: TGTGCCAGCAGTTGGGACAGGGTCACTTGGAGTTTCTTT; CDR3: CASSWDRVTWSFF
D: NA; size: NA; V: TRBV29-1; length: 15; J: TRBJ2-1; DNA: TGCAGCGTTGAAGTTATAGGAGGGAGTCTATATGAGCAGTTCTTC; CDR3: CSVEVIGGSLYEQFF
D: NA; size: NA; V: TRBV10-1; length: 13; J: TRBJ2-3; DNA: TGCGCCAGCAGTGAGTCCTCCCCGGGTACGCAGTATTTT; CDR3: CASSESSPGTQYF
D: TRBD1; size: NA; V: TRBV5-4; length: 15; J: TRBJ2-7; DNA: TGTGCCAGCAGCTCGACAGGGCGGGCTTGGTTCGAGCAGTACTTC; CDR3: CASSSTGRAWFEQYF
D: NA; size: NA; V: TRBV3-1/TRBV3-2; length: 16; J: TRBJ2-4; DNA: TGTGCCAGCAGCCAAGACTGGAGGGGCCGCTCAAACATTCAGTACTTC; CDR3: CASSQDWRGRSNIQYF
D: TRBD1; size: NA; V: TRBV2; length: 14; J: TRBJ1-5; DNA: TGTGCCAGCCAGGGGGGACAGGGGGTACAGCCCCAGCATTTT; CDR3: CASQGGQGVQPQHF
D: NA; size: NA; V: TRBV5-1; length: 15; J: TRBJ2-2; DNA: TGCGCCAGCAGCGTACGCCCAGGGAACACCGGGGAGCTGTTTTTT; CDR3: CASSVRPGNTGELFF
D: TRBD2; size: NA; V: TRBV6-2/TRBV6-3; length: 17; J: TRBJ2-7; DNA: TGTGCCAGCAGTACCCGAAGTGCGGGGGGGCCGTCCTACGAGCAGTACTTC; CDR3: CASSTRSAGGPSYEQYF
D: NA; size: once; V: TRBV15; length: 15; J: TRBJ1-2; DNA: TGTGCCACCGCCTTTTGGGGCAGGGGCGCGGATGGCTACACCTTC; CDR3: CATAFWGRGADGYTF
D: TRBD1; size: NA; V: TRBV20-1; length: 11; J: TRBJ2-7; DNA: TGCAGTTATACAGGGGGTCGGGAGCAGTACTTC; CDR3: CSYTGGREQYF
D: NA; size: NA; V: TRBV3-1/TRBV3-2; length: 15; J: TRBJ2-7; DNA: TGTGCCAGCAGCCAAGATATGCCTCTTAGCTACGAGCAGTACTTC; CDR3: CASSQDMPLSYEQYF
D: NA; size: NA; V: TRBV6-5; length: 13; J: TRBJ1-1; DNA: TGTGCCAGCAGTTACTCGACGGAGACTGAAGCTTTCTTT; CDR3: CASSYSTETEAFF
D: NA; size: once; V: TRBV14; length: 13; J: TRBJ2-1; DNA: TGTGCCAGCAGCGGGACAATCTACAATGAGCAGTTCTTC; CDR3: CASSGTIYNEQFF
D: NA; size: NA; V: TRBV4-3; length: 13; J: TRBJ1-2; DNA: TGCGCCAGCAGCAACCAGCGCGGGTATGGCTACACCTTC; CDR3: CASSNQRGYGYTF
D: TRBD2; size: once; V: TRBV7-9; length: 15; J: TRBJ2-1; DNA: TGTGCCAGCAGCCCTACCGGGACTAGTATCGATGAGCAGTTCTTC; CDR3: CASSPTGTSIDEQFF
D: TRBD2; size: NA; V: TRBV5-1; length: 16; J: TRBJ2-3; DNA: TGCGCCAGCAGCCCCTGGACTAGCGGGAAAGGAGATACGCAGTATTTT; CDR3: CASSPWTSGKGDTQYF
D: TRBD1; size: NA; V: TRBV7-2; length: 14; J: TRBJ2-7; DNA: TGTGCCAGCAGCTTCCGGGACAGGACCTACGAGCAGTACTTC; CDR3: CASSFRDRTYEQYF
D: NA; size: NA; V: TRBV5-1; length: 14; J: TRBJ2-3; DNA: TGCGCCAGCAGCGGCACGACAGGCGCTGATACGCAGTATTTT; CDR3: CASSGTTGADTQYF
D: NA; size: NA; V: TRBV5-4; length: 13; J: TRBJ1-1; DNA: TGTGCCAGCAGCTTTCCAGAGAACACTGAAGCTTTCTTT; CDR3: CASSFPENTEAFF
D: TRBD2; size: NA; V: TRBV4-1; length: 16; J: TRBJ2-1; DNA: TGCGCCAGCAGCCAAGTAATTAGCGGGAATCGGCGAGAGCAGTTCTTC; CDR3: CASSQVISGNRREQFF
D: NA; size: NA; V: TRBV5-1; length: 16; J: TRBJ2-5; DNA: TGCGCCAGCAGCTTGGGGCGGAGCAAAGTAGAAGAGACCCAGTACTTC; CDR3: CASSLGRSKVEETQYF
D: TRBD2; size: NA; V: TRBV4-3; length: 16; J: TRBJ2-7; DNA: TGCGCCAGCAGCCAAGAATTGGGACTAGCGATCTACGAGCAGTACTTC; CDR3: CASSQELGLAIYEQYF
D: TRBD1; size: once; V: TRBV2; length: 12; J: TRBJ1-1; DNA: TGTGCCAGCAGTGGGGACAGGGGGGAAGCTTTCTTT; CDR3: CASSGDRGEAFF
D: TRBD2; size: NA; V: TRBV7-8; length: 15; J: TRBJ2-1; DNA: TGTGCCAGCAGGGCGGGGGGGTCCTCCTACAATGAGCAGTTCTTC; CDR3: CASRAGGSSYNEQFF
D: NA; size: NA; V: TRBV4-3; length: 15; J: TRBJ2-7; DNA: TGCGCCAGCAGCCAAGATCCTTCGGGAACCTACGAGCAGTACTTC; CDR3: CASSQDPSGTYEQYF
D: TRBD1; size: NA; V: TRBV7-9; length: 14; J: TRBJ1-1; DNA: TGTGCCAGCACCTCAGAGGGGGCGAACACTGAAGCTTTCTTT; CDR3: CASTSEGANTEAFF
D: NA; size: NA; V: TRBV7-8; length: 14; J: TRBJ2-5; DNA: TGTGCCAGCAGCTTAGGTGCGGTCCAAGAGACCCAGTACTTC; CDR3: CASSLGAVQETQYF
D: NA; size: NA; V: TRBV6-5; length: 15; J: TRBJ2-6; DNA: TGTGCCAGCAGTACCCGACAGGCTGGGGCCAACGTCCTGACTTTC; CDR3: CASSTRQAGANVLTF
D: TRBD1; size: NA; V: TRBV29-1; length: 14; J: TRBJ2-1; DNA: TGCAGCGTCCGCGGACAGGGGAAACCCAATGAGCAGTTCTTC; CDR3: CSVRGQGKPNEQFF
D: NA; size: NA; V: TRBV2; length: 12; J: TRBJ2-1; DNA: TGTGCCAGCAGTCAAGGGACTCCCGTTAAGTTCTTC; CDR3: CASSQGTPVKFF
D: NA; size: NA; V: TRBV7-2; length: 14; J: TRBJ2-7; DNA: TGTGCCAGCAGCTTAGGGGGAGGCCCCTACGAGCAGTACTTC; CDR3: CASSLGGGPYEQYF
D: TRBD1; size: few; V: TRBV12-3/TRBV12-4; length: 13; J: TRBJ1-5; DNA: TGTGCCAGCAGTGCAGGGGGTGGTCAGCCCCAGCATTTT; CDR3: CASSAGGGQPQHF
D: NA; size: NA; V: TRBV24-1; length: 12; J: TRBJ1-2; DNA: TGTGCCACCAGTGACAACGGACAGTCCTACACCTTC; CDR3: CATSDNGQSYTF
D: NA; size: NA; V: TRBV6-5; length: 15; J: TRBJ1-2; DNA: TGTGCCAGCAGTTCCGATACCGGACTCAACTATGGCTACACCTTC; CDR3: CASSSDTGLNYGYTF
D: TRBD2; size: NA; V: TRBV5-1; length: 15; J: TRBJ2-5; DNA: TGCGCCAGCAGCGCGGGACTAGCTGTACAAGAGACCCAGTACTTC; CDR3: CASSAGLAVQETQYF
D: NA; size: NA; V: TRBV6-6; length: 14; J: TRBJ1-5; DNA: TGTGCCAGCTCCAAAGGAACAGCATGGCAGCCCCAGCATTTT; CDR3: CASSKGTAWQPQHF
D: NA; size: NA; V: TRBV27; length: 15; J: TRBJ1-5; DNA: TGTGCCAGCAGCGACTCCGGGACAACACATCAGCCCCAGCATTTT; CDR3: CASSDSGTTHQPQHF
D: NA; size: NA; V: TRBV19; length: 15; J: TRBJ1-4; DNA: TGTGCCAGTAGTATAGCCGGGGGGCGAGGTGAAAAACTGTTTTTT; CDR3: CASSIAGGRGEKLFF
D: NA; size: NA; V: TRBV7-2; length: 13; J: TRBJ2-7; DNA: TGTGCCATCATTAAGGGAGATCCCTACGAGCAGTACTTC; CDR3: CAIIKGDPYEQYF